The 9 T cell receptor beta chains in this list originate from one sample, sequenced in a study of OX40 agonist ivuxolimab in advanced cancers. Only in-frame clones appear in the TCRdb table, and some are missing; sequencing was by immunoSEQ multiplex PCR. The sample yields tens of thousands of clones, 82% seen once. Material: CD4+ or CD8+ T cells sorted from blood, obtained in a trial of the OX40 agonist ivuxolimab. The receptors originated from an adult with an advanced solid tumor such as melanoma, head and neck, liver or kidney cancer.

The chain uses TRBV5-6 and TRBJ2-5, with TRBD1 matching 7 bases. V was pared by 0 bases and J by 4 bases, with 6 bases of the junction left unmatched. The CDR3 runs 15 residues. Germline assignment: CDR1 SGHDT and CDR2 YYEEEE. CDR3 in amino acids: CASSLAPTGRETQYF. CDR3 nucleotides: TGTGCCAGCAGCTTGGCCCCGACAGGGCGAGAGACCCAGTACTTC.

The chain carries TRBV9 and TRBJ2-1; no reliable D call. CDR1 and CDR2 from the germline V gene are SGDLS and YYNGEE. The CDR3 has 17 residues. V was trimmed by 0 bases and J by 0 bases, leaving 13 bases between them. The CDR3 is CASSVGGNSNSYNEQFF. The CDR3 coding sequence is TGTGCCAGCAGCGTAGGTGGCAACTCTAACTCCTACAATGAGCAGTTCTTC.

DNA for the CDR3: TGTGCCAGTCGGGGTGAAGTTGAAGCTTTCTTT. It specifies CASRGEVEAFF. The chain is built from TRBV27 and TRBJ1-1, with unresolved D. The CDR3 has 11 amino acids. Germline CDR1 is MNHEY and CDR2 is SMNVEV (reference sequence). V gave up 9 bases and J gave up 7 bases, with 12 bases separating them.

The chain carries TRBV7-9 and TRBJ1-5, with a tentative D call TRBD1 (6 bases). The CDR3 is made up of 13 amino acids. The V and J ends lost 5 bases and 4 bases respectively, with 9 bases between them. The germline V gene has CDR1 SEHNR and CDR2 FQNEAQ (reference sequence). The CDR3 coding sequence is TGTGCCAGCAGCGACAGGTATAATCAGCCCCAGCATTTT. Amino acid sequence: CASSDRYNQPQHF.

The chain combines TRBV9 with TRBJ1-3; unclear D gene. V lost 0 bases and J lost 0, with 7 bases in between. The germline V gene encodes CDR1 SGDLS and CDR2 YYNGEE. The CDR3 length is 15 residues. This CDR3 is CASSVGVGSGNTIYF. The CDR3 nucleotides read TGTGCCAGCAGCGTAGGAGTCGGCTCTGGAAACACCATATATTTT.

This clone was detected once. This sequence joins TRBV4-1 and TRBJ1-4; D possibly corresponds to TRBD1 (5 bases). CDR3 length: 16 amino acids. With 2 bases removed from V and 5 bases from J, the gap between germline ends came to 15 bases. The germline gives CDR1 MGHRA, CDR2 YSYEKL. CDR3 amino acids: CASSQFSWTRNEKLFF. CDR3 nucleotide sequence: TGCGCCAGCAGCCAATTTTCTTGGACACGGAATGAAAAACTGTTTTTT.

The chain uses TRBV12-5 and TRBJ2-7; 8 positions match TRBD1. Germline CDR1 is LGHNT and CDR2 is FRNRAP. The CDR3 length is 15 residues. Unmatched junction bases numbered 10, after V lost 4 bases and J lost 5 bases. The CDR3 sequence: CASGSGRAGGNEQYF. The CDR3 bases are TGTGCTAGTGGTTCGGGCCGCGCAGGGGGCAACGAGCAGTACTTC.

The chain couples TRBV2 to TRBJ2-4; D gene uncertain. V was shortened by 6 bases and J by 9 bases, with 15 bases between the two germline ends. Germline assignment: CDR1 SNHLY and CDR2 FYNNEI. This CDR3 contains 13 residues. The CDR3: CASSPSAKSIQYF. The DNA for the CDR3 is TGTGCCAGCAGCCCCTCTGCCAAGAGCATTCAGTACTTC. Full variable domain (rest looked up from reference TRBV2 and TRBJ2-4): EPEVTQTPSHQVTQMGQEVILRCVPISNHLYFYWYRQILGQKVEFLVSFYNNEISEKSEIFDDQFSVERPDGSNFTLKIRSTKLEDSAMYFCASSPSAKSIQYFGAGTRLSVL.

This clone came up a few times. V is TRBV6-6 and J is TRBJ2-7, with TRBD2 identical over 7 bases. The V gene's germline CDR1 is MNHNY and CDR2 SVGAGI (reference sequence). Unmatched junction bases numbered 8, after V lost 8 bases and J lost 7 bases. The CDR3 spans 12 residues. CDR3 DNA: TGTGCCAGCCGGGGGGAGAGGTGGGAGCAGTACTTC. It specifies CASRGERWEQYF.